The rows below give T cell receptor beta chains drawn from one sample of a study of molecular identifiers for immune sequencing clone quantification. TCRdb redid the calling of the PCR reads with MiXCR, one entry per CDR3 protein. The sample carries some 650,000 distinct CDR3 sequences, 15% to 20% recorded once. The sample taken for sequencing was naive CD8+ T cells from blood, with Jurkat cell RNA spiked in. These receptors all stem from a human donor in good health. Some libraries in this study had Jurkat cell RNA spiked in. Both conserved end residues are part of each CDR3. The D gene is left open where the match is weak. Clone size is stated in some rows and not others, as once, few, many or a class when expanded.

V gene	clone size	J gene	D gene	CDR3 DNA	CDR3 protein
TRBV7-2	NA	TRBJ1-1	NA	TGTGCCAGCAGCTTCATTTACGCCTCAGGGTTGAACACTGAAGCTTTCTTT	CASSFIYASGLNTEAFF
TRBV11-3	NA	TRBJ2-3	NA	TGTGCCAGCAGCTCCAATCCAGCAGGGGGGTTCTCAGATACGCAGTATTTT	CASSSNPAGGFSDTQYF
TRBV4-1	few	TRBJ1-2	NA	TGCGCCAGCAGCCAAGATCCGGCAGCTTATCAGGACTATGGCTACACCTTC	CASSQDPAAYQDYGYTF
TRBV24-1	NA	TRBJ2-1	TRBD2	TGTGCCACAGGGGAGGGCCATGAGCAGTTCTTC	CATGEGHEQFF
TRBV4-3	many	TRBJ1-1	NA	TGCGCCAGCAGCCAAGATCAGGGGAACACTGAAGCTTTCTTT	CASSQDQGNTEAFF
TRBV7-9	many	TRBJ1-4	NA	TGTGCCAGCAGCCCCGACAGAAATAATGAAAAACTGTTTTTT	CASSPDRNNEKLFF
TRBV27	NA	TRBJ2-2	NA	TGTGCCAGCAGGGGGGGTCGGGGCTTCAACACCTGGGAGCTGTTTTTT	CASRGGRGFNTWELFF
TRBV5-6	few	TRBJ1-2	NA	TGTGCCAGCAGCTTGAGAAACCTCTATGGCTACACCTTC	CASSLRNLYGYTF
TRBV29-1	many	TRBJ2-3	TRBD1	TGCAGCGTTGAAGACAGGGGGCGAAGCACAGATACGCAGTATTTT	CSVEDRGRSTDTQYF
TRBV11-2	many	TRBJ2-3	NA	TGTGCCAGCCGGGCCTTGACAGATACGCAGTATTTT	CASRALTDTQYF
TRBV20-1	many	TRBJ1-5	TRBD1	TGCAGTGCTAGAGATGAGACAGGGGATCAGCCCCAGCATTTT	CSARDETGDQPQHF
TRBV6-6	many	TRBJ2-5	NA	TGTGCCAGCAGTTACTCGTTGGCGAACCAAGAGACCCAGTACTTC	CASSYSLANQETQYF
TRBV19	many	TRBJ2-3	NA	TGTGCCAGTAGTATAGGAGTGCGTGGCACAGATACGCAGTATTTT	CASSIGVRGTDTQYF
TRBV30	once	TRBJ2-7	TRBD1	TGTGCCATCACGACAGGGACCCACGAGCAGTACTTC	CAITTGTHEQYF
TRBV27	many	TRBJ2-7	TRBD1	TGTGCCAGCAGCTTGGGACAGGGGGTAGGGGAGCAGTACTTC	CASSLGQGVGEQYF
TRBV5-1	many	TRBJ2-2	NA	TGCGCCAGCAGCTTGGCGAGTGGATCCGGGGAGCTGTTTTTT	CASSLASGSGELFF
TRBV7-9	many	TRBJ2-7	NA	TGTGCCAGCAGCCAGACGGGACTGGTCTACGAGCAGTACTTC	CASSQTGLVYEQYF
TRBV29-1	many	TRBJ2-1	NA	TGCAGCGTTGAAGATCGTCAGGACAGCAATGAGCAGTTCTTC	CSVEDRQDSNEQFF
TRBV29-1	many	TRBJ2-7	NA	TGCAGCGTTGTGTTTGCCCCCTCGGTGGACGAGCAGTACTTC	CSVVFAPSVDEQYF
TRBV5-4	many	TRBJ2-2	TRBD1	TGTGCCAGCAGCTATGGACAGGTGTCGGCCGGGGAGCTGTTTTTT	CASSYGQVSAGELFF
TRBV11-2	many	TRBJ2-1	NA	TGTGCCAGCAGCTTAGGACCCAATGCTAGCGATGAGCAGTTCTTC	CASSLGPNASDEQFF
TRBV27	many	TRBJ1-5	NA	TGTGCCAGCAGTTCCCGTGGGTTGGTCGGTCTAAATCAGCCCCAGCATTTT	CASSSRGLVGLNQPQHF
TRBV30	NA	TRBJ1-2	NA	TGTGCCTCCTTCGACAGACCTACCTATGGCTACACCTTC	CASFDRPTYGYTF
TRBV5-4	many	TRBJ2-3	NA	TGTGCCAGCACTCCTGCGGGGACTAGCACAGATACGCAGTATTTT	CASTPAGTSTDTQYF
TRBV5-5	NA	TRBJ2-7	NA	TGTGCCAGCAGCTCGCTTTGGGGGACCTACGAGCAGTACTTC	CASSSLWGTYEQYF
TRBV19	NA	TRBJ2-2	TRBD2	TGTGCCAGTAGTATTTTTGTCCCTGGCATAGCGGGACCCGCCGGGGAGCTGTTTTTC	CASSIFVPGIAGPAGELFF
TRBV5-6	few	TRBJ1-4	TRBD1	TGTGCCAGCAGCTACCGGGACAGGGAAAAAACTAAACTGTTTTTT	CASSYRDREKTKLFF
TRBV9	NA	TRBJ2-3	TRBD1	TGTGCCAGCAGCGTGCTACAGGGGGCTAGCACAGATACGCAGTATTTT	CASSVLQGASTDTQYF
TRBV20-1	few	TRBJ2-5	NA	TGCAGTGCTAGAGCTCACTGGGAAAATTTAGAGGCCCAGTACTTC	CSARAHWENLEAQYF
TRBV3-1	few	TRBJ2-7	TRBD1	TGTGCCAGCAGCCAAAGTTTCTGGACAGGGAGCTACGAGCAGTACTTC	CASSQSFWTGSYEQYF
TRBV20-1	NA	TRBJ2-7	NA	TGCAGTGCTAGGGGGCTAAGCTCAGGCTCCTACGAGCAGTACTTC	CSARGLSSGSYEQYF
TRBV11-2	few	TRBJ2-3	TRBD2	TGTGCCAGCAGCTTAGATCCCGGACTAGCGGGGGGTACGGTCACAGATACGCAGTATTTT	CASSLDPGLAGGTVTDTQYF
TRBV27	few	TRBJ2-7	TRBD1	TGTGCCAGCAGGGACAGGGGCGGCGAGCAGTACTTC	CASRDRGGEQYF
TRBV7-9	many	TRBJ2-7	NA	TGTGCCAGCAGCTTAATGGGCGCGGAGCAGTACTTC	CASSLMGAEQYF
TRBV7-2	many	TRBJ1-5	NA	TGTGCCAGCAGCTTAGGGGCAGGGGATCAGCCCCAGCATTTT	CASSLGAGDQPQHF
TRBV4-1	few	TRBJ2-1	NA	TGCGCCAGCAGTCTGGCTAGTAGCTCCTACAATGAGCAGTTCTTC	CASSLASSSYNEQFF
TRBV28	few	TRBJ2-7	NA	TGTGCCAGCAGTCGACCCCTTAGGACAGACCCCATCTACGAGCAGTACTTC	CASSRPLRTDPIYEQYF
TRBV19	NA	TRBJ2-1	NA	TGTGCCAGTAGATCAGGGGTTAGCTCCTACAATGAGCAGTTCTTC	CASRSGVSSYNEQFF
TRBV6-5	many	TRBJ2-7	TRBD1	TGTGCCAGCAGCTCTGGGCTTCCGGGACAGACCTACGAGCAGTACTTC	CASSSGLPGQTYEQYF
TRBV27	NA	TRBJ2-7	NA	TGTGCCAGCGGCCTTATCTCCTACGAGCAGTACTTC	CASGLISYEQYF
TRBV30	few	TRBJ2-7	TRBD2	TGTGCCTGGAGTCCCGGGACTAGCGAGGCCTACGAGCAGTGCTTC	CAWSPGTSEAYEQCF